This T cell receptor (beta chain) was sequenced during a study of T cells expressing NK-cell markers. TCRdb reanalyzed the 5' RACE reads and collapses them to one entry per CDR3 protein, without DNA. The sample has more than 20,000 distinct CDR3 sequences. The CDR3 totals 15 residues. Germline CDR1 reads SGHKS; CDR2 reads YYEKEE (reference sequence). The TCR was taken from a man aged 18 to 69 in good health. The V gene is TRBV5-5, the J gene TRBJ2-1; TCRdb returns TRBD1, unconfirmable since there is no DNA. The sample taken for sequencing was blood T cells: a sorted CD56 or NKG2C T cell subset, CD4+ or CD8+ T cells, or bulk PBMC T cells (not recorded which). Here the CDR3 reads CASSGMGTVAHEQFF.